Listed here is a single TCR beta chain. This sample was included in a study of immune evolution from preneoplasia to lung adenocarcinoma. Germline CDR1 is SNHLY and CDR2 is FYNNEI. This CDR3 contains 15 residues. Trimming took off 8 bases at V and 0 bases at J, with 14 bases between the two ends. Measured with immunoSEQ multiplex PCR; TCRdb has only the in-frame clones, and not every one. The sample has 9,000 to 13,000 clones; approximately 83% are singletons. Patient tissue came from resections in Japan or China, 2014–2017. This sequence originates from a person in their sixties with lung adenocarcinoma. Some clones in this sample may be carry-over from other donors' samples. The V and J genes are TRBV2 and TRBJ2-1; D is possibly TRBD1 (5 bases). Sequenced sample: FFPE normal lung tissue adjacent to the tumor. The CDR3 region is CASQGSERSYNEQFF. CDR3 bases: TGTGCCAGCCAGGGCAGCGAGCGCTCCTACAATGAGCAGTTCTTC.